One sample yielded the 9 T cell receptor beta chains listed below, sequenced in a study of metastatic and nonmetastatic thyroid tumors. Prior to thyroid surgery, none of the patients had received any treatment. TCRdb reanalyzed the PCR reads with MiXCR. This sample has 25,000 to 35,000 clones, with about 30% found just once. The sample was blood. The source is a female donor with papillary thyroid cancer or a benign thyroid nodule (not recorded which). Some clones in this sample may be carry-over from other donors' samples.

The chain recombines TRBV28 with TRBJ2-7, with 8 bases aligning to TRBD2. The length of the CDR3 is 14 residues. The junction had 5 bases not matched to a gene; V was cut back by 6 bases and J by 1 base. CDR1 and CDR2 (germline): MDHEN, SYDVKM. This chain's CDR3 is CASRPGTRSYEQYF. CDR3 sequence (DNA): TGTGCCAGCAGGCCCGGGACTAGGTCCTACGAGCAGTACTTC.

This clone was counted ten times or more. One end of the junction fails to match germline, which may point to a read error. The chain recombines TRBV6-2 or TRBV6-3 with TRBJ2-7, with D perhaps matching TRBD1 (6 bases). CDR1 and CDR2 (germline): MNHEY, SVGEGT. There are 16 residues in the CDR3. This chain's CDR3 is CTSWPHGTQSSYEQYF. The DNA for the CDR3 is TGTACCAGCTGGCCCCACGGGACACAGTCCTCCTACGAGCAGTACTTC.

This clone has at least ten counts. The CDR3 nucleotides read TGTGCCAGCAGCTTCTTACAGGGCTCGGATCAGCCCCAGCATTTT. Amino acid sequence: CASSFLQGSDQPQHF. V and J are TRBV7-2 and TRBJ1-5; D possibly corresponds to TRBD1 (6 bases). The CDR3 is made up of 15 amino acids. Germline V CDR1 and CDR2: SGHTA, FQGNSA. The V gene lost 3 bases and the J gene lost 5 bases, with 14 bases spanning the gap.

The chain couples TRBV24-1 to TRBJ1-5, with D tentatively TRBD1 (6 bases). The CDR3 is 15 amino acids. Trimming cost V 7 bases and J 2 bases, with 14 bases left between them. Germline CDR1 KGHDR, CDR2 SFDVKD. Written as DNA, the CDR3 is TGTGCCACCAGCTCACAGGGAGTCGGCAATCAGCCCCAGCATTTT. It translates to CATSSQGVGNQPQHF.

The gene calls are TRBV11-1 and TRBJ2-1; 10 nucleotides line up with TRBD2. V gave up 6 bases and J gave up 4 bases; unmatched junction bases: 6. CDR1 and CDR2 (germline): SGHAT, FQDESV (reference sequence). The CDR3 spans 15 residues. CDR3: CASSLAGVEYNEQFF. In DNA, the CDR3 is TGTGCCAGCAGTCTAGCGGGAGTAGAGTACAATGAGCAGTTCTTC.

This clone was seen many times. V gene TRBV20-1 combines with J gene TRBJ2-1, with D possibly TRBD1 on 6 matching bases. This CDR3 contains 15 residues. V was shortened by 6 bases and J by 0 bases, with 15 bases between the two germline ends. Germline assignment: CDR1 DFQATT and CDR2 SNEGSKA (reference sequence). CDR3 sequence reads: CSASDSRSSYNEQFF. The CDR3 DNA follows: TGCAGTGCGTCGGACAGCCGAAGCTCCTACAATGAGCAGTTCTTC.

Concerning this clone: Relative to the germline gene, one junction end is altered; a read error may explain this. V and J are TRBV6-1 and TRBJ2-3; 8 bases map to TRBD2. The CDR3 length is 18 residues. The germline gives CDR1 MNHNS, CDR2 SASEGT. The chain's CDR3 is CASSEDDWTSWRGGTQYF. Here the CDR3 DNA reads TGTGCCAGCAGCGAAGACGACTGGACTAGCTGGAGGGGCGGTACGCAGTATTTT.

The table lists this clone with a few counts. CDR3 sequence (DNA): TGTGCCAGTGACCGAGGACAGTCGAGAGGCTACACCTTC. Its translation is CASDRGQSRGYTF. This chain links TRBV19 with TRBJ1-2; perhaps TRBD1 as D (6 bases). The CDR3 has 13 amino acids. Germline CDR1 LNHDA, CDR2 SQIVND (reference sequence). V lost 8 bases, J lost 8 bases, and 18 bases lay in between.

This clone was seen ten or more times. The chain recombines TRBV5-1 with TRBJ2-3; tentative D call: TRBD1 (6 bases). The J call could be wrong; TRBJ1-5 is a better fit for the DNA end. Germline V gene lookup returns CDR1 SGHRS and CDR2 YFSETQ. CDR3 length: 14 residues. In nucleotides, the CDR3 is TGCGCCAGCAGCTTGGAGGGGCGGACAGATACGCAGCATTTT. Translating it yields CASSLEGRTDTQHF.